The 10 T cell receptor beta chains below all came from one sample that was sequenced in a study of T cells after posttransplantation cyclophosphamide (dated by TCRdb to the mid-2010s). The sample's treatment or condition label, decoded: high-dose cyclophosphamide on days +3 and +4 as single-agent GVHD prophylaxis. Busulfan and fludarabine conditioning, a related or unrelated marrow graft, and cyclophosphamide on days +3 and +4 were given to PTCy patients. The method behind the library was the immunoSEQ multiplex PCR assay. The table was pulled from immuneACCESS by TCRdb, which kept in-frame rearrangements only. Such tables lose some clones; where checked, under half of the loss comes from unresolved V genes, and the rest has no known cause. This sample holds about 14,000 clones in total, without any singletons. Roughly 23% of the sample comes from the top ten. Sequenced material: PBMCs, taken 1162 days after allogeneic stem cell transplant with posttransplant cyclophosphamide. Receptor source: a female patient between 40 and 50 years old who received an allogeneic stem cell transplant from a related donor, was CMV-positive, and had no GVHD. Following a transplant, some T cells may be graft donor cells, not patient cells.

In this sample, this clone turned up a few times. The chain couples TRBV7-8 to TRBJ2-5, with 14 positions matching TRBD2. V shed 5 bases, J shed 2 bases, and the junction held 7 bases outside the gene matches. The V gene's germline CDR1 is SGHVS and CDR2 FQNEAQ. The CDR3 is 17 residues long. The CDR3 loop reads CASSVGLAGGLQETQYF. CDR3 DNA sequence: TGTGCCAGCAGCGTCGGACTAGCGGGGGGCTTGCAAGAGACCCAGTACTTC.

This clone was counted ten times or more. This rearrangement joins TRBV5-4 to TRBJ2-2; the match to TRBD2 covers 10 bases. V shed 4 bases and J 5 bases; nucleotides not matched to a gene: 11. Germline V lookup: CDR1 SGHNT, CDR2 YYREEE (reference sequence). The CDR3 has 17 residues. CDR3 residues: CASSPPKLAGATGELFF. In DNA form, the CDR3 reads TGTGCCAGCAGCCCTCCAAAGCTAGCGGGGGCGACCGGGGAGCTGTTTTTT.

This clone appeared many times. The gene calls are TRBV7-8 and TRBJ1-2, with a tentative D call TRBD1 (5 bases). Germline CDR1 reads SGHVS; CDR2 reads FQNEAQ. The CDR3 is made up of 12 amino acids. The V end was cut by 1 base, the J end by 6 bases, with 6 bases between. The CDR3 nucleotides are TGTGCCAGCAGCTTAGTAGGGGATGGCTACACCTTC. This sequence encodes CASSLVGDGYTF. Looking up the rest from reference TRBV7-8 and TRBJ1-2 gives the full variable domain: GAGVSQSPRYKVAKRGQDVALRCDPISGHVSLFWYQQALGQGPEFLTYFQNEAQLDKSGLPSDRFFAERPEGSVSTLKIQRTQQEDSAVYLCASSLVGDGYTFGSGTRLTVV.

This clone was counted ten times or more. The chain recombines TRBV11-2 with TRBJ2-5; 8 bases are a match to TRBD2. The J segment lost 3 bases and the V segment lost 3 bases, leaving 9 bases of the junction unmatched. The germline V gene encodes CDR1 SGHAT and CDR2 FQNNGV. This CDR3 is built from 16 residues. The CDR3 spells CASSFVAGWGEETQYF. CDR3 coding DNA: TGTGCCAGCAGCTTCGTAGCGGGGTGGGGGGAAGAGACCCAGTACTTC.

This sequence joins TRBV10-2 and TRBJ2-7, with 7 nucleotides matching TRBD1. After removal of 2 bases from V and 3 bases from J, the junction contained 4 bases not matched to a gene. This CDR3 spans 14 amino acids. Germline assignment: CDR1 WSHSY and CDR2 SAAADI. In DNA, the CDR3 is TGCGCCAGCAGTGAGCAGGGACAGCACTACGAGCAGTACTTC. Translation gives CASSEQGQHYEQYF.

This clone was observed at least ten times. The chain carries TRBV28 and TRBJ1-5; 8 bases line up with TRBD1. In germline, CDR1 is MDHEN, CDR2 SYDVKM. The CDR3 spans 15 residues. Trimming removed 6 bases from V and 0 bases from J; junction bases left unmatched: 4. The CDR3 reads CASRRTGISNQPQHF. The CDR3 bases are TGTGCCAGCAGACGGACAGGGATTAGCAATCAGCCCCAGCATTTT.

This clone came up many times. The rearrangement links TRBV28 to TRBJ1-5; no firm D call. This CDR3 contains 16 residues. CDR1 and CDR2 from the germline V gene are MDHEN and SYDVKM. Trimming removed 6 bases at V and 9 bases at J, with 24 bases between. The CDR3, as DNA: TGTGCCAGCAGGTTCGTAGGAGGATCCTATTTACCGCCCCAGCATTTT. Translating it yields CASRFVGGSYLPPQHF.

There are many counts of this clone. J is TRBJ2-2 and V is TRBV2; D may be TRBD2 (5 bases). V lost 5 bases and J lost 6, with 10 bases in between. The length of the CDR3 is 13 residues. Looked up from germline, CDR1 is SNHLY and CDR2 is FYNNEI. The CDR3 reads CASSPLRAGELFF. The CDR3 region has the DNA TGTGCCAGCAGTCCCTTGAGGGCCGGGGAGCTGTTTTTT.

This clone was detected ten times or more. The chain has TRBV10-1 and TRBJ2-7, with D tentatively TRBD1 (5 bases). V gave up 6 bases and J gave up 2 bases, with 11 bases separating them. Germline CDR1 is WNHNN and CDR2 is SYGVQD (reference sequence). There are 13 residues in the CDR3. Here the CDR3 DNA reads TGCGCCAGCAGCGAAACAGGAACCTACGAGCAGTACTTC. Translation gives CASSETGTYEQYF.

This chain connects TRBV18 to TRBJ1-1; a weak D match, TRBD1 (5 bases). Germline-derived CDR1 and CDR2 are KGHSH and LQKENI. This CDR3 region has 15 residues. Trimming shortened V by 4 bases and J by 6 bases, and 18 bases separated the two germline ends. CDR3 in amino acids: CASSQIKGSGSEAFF. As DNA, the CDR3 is TGTGCCAGCTCACAAATAAAGGGGTCTGGGTCTGAAGCTTTCTTT.